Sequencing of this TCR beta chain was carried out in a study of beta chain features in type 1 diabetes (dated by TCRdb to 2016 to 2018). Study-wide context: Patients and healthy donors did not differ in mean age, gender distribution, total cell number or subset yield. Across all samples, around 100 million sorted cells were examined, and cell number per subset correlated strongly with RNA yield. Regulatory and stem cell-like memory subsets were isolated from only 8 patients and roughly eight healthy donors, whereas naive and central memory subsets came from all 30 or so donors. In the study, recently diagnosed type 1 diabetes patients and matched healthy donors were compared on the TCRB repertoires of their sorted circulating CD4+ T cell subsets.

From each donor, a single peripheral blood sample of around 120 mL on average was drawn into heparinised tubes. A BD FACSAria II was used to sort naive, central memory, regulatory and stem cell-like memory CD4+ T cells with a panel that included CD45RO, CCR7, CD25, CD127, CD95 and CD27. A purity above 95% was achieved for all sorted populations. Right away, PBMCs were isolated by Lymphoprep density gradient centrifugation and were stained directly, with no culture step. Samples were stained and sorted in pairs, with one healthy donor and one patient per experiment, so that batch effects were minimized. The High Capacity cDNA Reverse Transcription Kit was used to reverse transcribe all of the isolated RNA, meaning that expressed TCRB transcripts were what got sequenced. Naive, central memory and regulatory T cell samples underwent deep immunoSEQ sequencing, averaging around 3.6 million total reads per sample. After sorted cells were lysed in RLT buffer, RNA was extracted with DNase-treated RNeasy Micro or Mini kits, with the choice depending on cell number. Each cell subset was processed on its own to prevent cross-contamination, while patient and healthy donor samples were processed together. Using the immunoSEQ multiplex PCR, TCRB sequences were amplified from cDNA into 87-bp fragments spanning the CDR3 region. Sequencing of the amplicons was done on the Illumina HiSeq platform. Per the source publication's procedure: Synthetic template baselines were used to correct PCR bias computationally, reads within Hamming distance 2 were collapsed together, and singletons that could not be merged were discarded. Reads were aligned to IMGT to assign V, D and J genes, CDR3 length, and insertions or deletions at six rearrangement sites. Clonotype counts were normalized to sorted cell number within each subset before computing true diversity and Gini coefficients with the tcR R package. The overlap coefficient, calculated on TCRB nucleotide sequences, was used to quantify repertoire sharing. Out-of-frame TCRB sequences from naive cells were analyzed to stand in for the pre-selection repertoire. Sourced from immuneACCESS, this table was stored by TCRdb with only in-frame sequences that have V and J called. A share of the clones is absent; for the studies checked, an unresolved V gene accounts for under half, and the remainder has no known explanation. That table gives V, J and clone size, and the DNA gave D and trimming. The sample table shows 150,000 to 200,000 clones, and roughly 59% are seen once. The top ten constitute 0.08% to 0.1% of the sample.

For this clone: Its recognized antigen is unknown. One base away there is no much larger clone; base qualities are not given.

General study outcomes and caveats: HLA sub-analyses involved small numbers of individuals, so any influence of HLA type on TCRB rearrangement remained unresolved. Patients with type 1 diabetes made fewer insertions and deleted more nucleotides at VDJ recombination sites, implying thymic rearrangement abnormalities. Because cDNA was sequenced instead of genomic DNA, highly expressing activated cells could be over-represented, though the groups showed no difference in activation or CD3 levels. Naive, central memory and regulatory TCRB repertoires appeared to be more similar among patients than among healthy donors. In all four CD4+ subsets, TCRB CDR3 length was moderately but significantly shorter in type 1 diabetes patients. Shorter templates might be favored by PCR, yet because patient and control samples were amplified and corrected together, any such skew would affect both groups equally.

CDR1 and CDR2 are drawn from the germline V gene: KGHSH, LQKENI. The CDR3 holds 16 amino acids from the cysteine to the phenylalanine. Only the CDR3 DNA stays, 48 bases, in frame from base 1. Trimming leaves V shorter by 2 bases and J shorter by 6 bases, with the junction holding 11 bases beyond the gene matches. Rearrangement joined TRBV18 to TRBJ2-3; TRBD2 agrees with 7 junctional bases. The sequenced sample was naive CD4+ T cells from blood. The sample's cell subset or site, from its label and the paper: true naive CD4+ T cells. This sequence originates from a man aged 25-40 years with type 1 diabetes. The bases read TGTGCCAGCTCACCAAACACTAGCGTCTACCGGGATACGCAGTATTTT. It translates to CASSPNTSVYRDTQYF.